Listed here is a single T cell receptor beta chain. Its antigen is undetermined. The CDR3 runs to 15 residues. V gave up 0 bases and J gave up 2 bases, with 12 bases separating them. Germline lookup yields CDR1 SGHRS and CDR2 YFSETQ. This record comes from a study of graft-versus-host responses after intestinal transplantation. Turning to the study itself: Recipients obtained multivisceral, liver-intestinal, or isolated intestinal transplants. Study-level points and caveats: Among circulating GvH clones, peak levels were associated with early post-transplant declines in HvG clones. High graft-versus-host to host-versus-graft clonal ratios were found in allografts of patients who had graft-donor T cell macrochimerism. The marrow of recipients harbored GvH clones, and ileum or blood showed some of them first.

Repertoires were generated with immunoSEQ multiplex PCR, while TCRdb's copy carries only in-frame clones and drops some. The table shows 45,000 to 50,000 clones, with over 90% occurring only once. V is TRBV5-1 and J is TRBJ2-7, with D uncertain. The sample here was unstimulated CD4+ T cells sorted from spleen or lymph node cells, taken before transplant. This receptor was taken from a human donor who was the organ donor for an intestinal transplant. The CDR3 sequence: CASSLGQLPTYEQYF. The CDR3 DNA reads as TGCGCCAGCAGCTTGGGACAACTCCCTACCTACGAGCAGTACTTC.